This T cell receptor beta chain was found in a study of T cell responses to AZD1222 COVID-19 vaccine. General study results and limits: Repertoires were collected only later (after the peak T cell response had occurred). White British ancestry dominated among donors, who included more females, and clonal diversity was possibly underestimated.

The data were produced by immunoSEQ multiplex PCR, yet TCRdb's version contains in-frame clones alone and is incomplete. There are about 100,000 clones in the sample; 91% occur only once, and 20% to 25% lies in the top ten. Turning to this clone: Antigen specificity is unknown.

The CDR3 consists of 16 residues. J gave up 6 bases and V 0 bases, and 1 base lay outside the gene matches. Looked up from germline, CDR1 is SGHVS and CDR2 is FQNEAQ. The chain recombines TRBV7-8 with TRBJ2-2, with 13 bases fitting TRBD2. The sequence came from an adult in good health. Sequenced material: peripheral blood, taken on day 0 of AZD1222 vaccination. The CDR3 region is CASSLALAGGPGELFF. The CDR3 DNA reads TGTGCCAGCAGCTTAGCACTAGCGGGGGGGCCCGGGGAGCTGTTTTTT.